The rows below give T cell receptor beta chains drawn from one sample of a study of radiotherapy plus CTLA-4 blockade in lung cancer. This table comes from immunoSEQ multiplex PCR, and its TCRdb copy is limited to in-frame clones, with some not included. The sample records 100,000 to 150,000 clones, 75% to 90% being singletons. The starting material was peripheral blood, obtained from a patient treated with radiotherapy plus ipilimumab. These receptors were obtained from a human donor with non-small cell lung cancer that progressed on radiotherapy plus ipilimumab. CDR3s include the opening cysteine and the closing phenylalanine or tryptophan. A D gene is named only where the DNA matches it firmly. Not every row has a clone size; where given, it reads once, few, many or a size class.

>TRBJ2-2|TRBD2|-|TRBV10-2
CASTQTSGRAGELFF
TGCGCCAGCACCCAAACTAGCGGGAGGGCCGGGGAGCTGTTTTTT
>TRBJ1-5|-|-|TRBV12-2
CASRPWTAFRLCNQPQHF
TGTGCAAGTCGCCCTTGGACGGCATTTAGACTATGCAATCAGCCCCAGCATTTT
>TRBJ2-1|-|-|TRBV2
CASSEYQSSYNEQFF
TGTGCCAGCAGTGAATACCAGAGCTCCTACAATGAGCAGTTCTTC
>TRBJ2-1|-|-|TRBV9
CASSVVSNRRASYNEQFF
TGTGCCAGCAGCGTAGTATCAAATAGGCGGGCCTCCTACAATGAGCAGTTCTTC
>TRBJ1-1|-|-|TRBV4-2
CASSQDLTGQEAFF
TGTGCCAGCAGCCAAGACTTAACGGGACAAGAAGCTTTCTTT
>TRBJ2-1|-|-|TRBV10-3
CAIIRDSSYNEQFF
TGTGCCATCATCCGGGACTCCTCCTACAATGAGCAGTTCTTC
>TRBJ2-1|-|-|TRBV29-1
CSVERLDHNEQFF
TGCAGCGTGGAACGACTCGATCACAATGAGCAGTTCTTC
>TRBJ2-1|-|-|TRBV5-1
CASSLLLNEQFF
TGCGCCAGCAGCTTGCTCTTGAATGAGCAGTTCTTC
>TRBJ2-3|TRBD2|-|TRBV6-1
CASSEALGTSGSTNTQYF
TGTGCCAGCAGTGAAGCGCTTGGGACTAGCGGGAGCACCAATACGCAGTATTTT
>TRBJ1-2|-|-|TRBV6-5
CASSPRRGARGYTF
TGTGCCAGCAGTCCGCGACGGGGGGCGAGGGGCTACACCTTC
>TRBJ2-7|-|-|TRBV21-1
CASSTRAEACDYEQYF
TGTGCCAGCAGCACCCGGGCCGAAGCCTGTGACTACGAGCAGTACTTC
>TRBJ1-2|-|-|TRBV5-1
CASSPQGFDGYTF
TGCGCCAGCAGCCCCCAGGGATTCGATGGCTACACCTTC
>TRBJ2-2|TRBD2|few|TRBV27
CAARRLAGGLTGELFF
TGTGCCGCACGCAGACTAGCGGGAGGGCTCACCGGGGAGCTGTTTTTT
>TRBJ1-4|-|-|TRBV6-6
CASSFNEKLFF
TGTGCCAGCAGTTTTAATGAAAAACTGTTTTTT
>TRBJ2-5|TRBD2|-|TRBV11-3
CASSWTSGDPQETQYF
TGTGCCAGCAGCTGGACTAGCGGGGATCCGCAGGAGACCCAGTACTTC
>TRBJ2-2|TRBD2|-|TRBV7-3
CASSLSLAGGPLNTGELFF
TGTGCCAGCAGCTTGAGCTTAGCGGGAGGGCCTCTGAACACCGGGGAGCTGTTTTTT
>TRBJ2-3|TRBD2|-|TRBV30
CAWSPRGSGRGTQYF
TGTGCCTGGAGTCCCAGGGGTAGCGGGAGAGGTACGCAGTATTTT
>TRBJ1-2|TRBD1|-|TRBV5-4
CASSPTGGNYGYTF
TGTGCCAGCAGTCCGACAGGGGGCAACTATGGCTACACCTTC
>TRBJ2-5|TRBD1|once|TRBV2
CASIPGQGVPGTQYF
TGTGCCAGCATCCCGGGGCAGGGGGTACCGGGGACCCAGTACTTC
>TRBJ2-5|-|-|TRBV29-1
CSVVGGIQETQYF
TGCAGCGTTGTGGGTGGTATACAAGAGACCCAGTACTTC
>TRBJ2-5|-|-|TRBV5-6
CASSLRVNQETQYF
TGTGCCAGCAGCTTAAGGGTAAACCAAGAGACCCAGTACTTC
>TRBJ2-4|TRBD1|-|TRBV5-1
CASSWTGGGFFVKNIQYF
TGCGCCAGCAGCTGGACAGGGGGCGGGTTCTTCGTCAAAAACATTCAGTACTTC
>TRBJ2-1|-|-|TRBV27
CASSRQGLNEQFF
TGTGCCAGCAGTCGACAGGGACTTAATGAGCAGTTCTTC
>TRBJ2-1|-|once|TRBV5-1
CASSKAAWDEQFF
TGCGCCAGCAGTAAGGCCGCCTGGGATGAGCAGTTCTTC
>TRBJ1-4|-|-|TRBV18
CASSPQATNEKLFF
TGTGCCAGCTCACCACAGGCAACTAATGAAAAACTGTTTTTT
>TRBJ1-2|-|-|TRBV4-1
CASSHTGTPNYGYTF
TGCGCCAGCAGCCACACCGGGACACCCAACTATGGCTACACCTTC
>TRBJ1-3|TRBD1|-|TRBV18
CASSPGQGTNTIYF
TGTGCCAGCTCACCGGGACAGGGAACGAACACCATATATTTT
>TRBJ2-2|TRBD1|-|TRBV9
CASSARTGAGELFF
TGTGCCAGCAGCGCGAGGACAGGGGCCGGGGAGCTGTTTTTT